This T cell receptor beta chain appears in the sequencing data of a study of cytomegalovirus exposure and HLA in healthy donors. On the study more broadly: Findings of an earlier analysis included under 140 million unique TCR beta sequences from 180 million or so T cells.

Whole-study results and caveats: It was reportedly the case that the classifier diagnosed cytomegalovirus status with high specificity and sensitivity.

It was with 60 Vbeta and 13 Jbeta primers that the PCR ran. TCRdb's table, derived via immunoSEQ multiplex PCR, lists solely in-frame clones and lacks some. The profile shows around 150,000 clones, approximately 72% of them singletons. Comments on this clone: The target antigen is unknown.

Germline CDR1 MDHEN, CDR2 SYDVKM. CDR3 length equals 14 residues. V was trimmed by 4 bases and J by 2 bases, leaving 11 bases between them. Sequencing was carried out using PBMCs. The J gene is TRBJ2-5, the V gene TRBV28; D is ambiguous. The source of this sequence is a man between 35 and 55 years old in good health and CMV-seronegative. Here the CDR3 reads CASSSAAVQETQYF. The CDR3 DNA is TGTGCCAGCAGTTCCGCGGCAGTACAAGAGACCCAGTACTTC.